Presented here are 10 T cell receptor beta chains from one specimen sequenced in a study of blood T cell repertoires in COVID-19. The table came from immunoSEQ multiplex PCR; TCRdb's copy has only in-frame clones and leaves some out. The data contain more than 200,000 clones, around 84% of them singletons. Sequenced material: peripheral blood. The receptor source for this set is a woman of 80 years or more with COVID-19, enrolled during active disease.

The chain couples TRBV7-8 to TRBJ1-1; 9 bases match TRBD1. Per germline, CDR1 SGHVS and CDR2 FQNEAQ. This CDR3 contains 16 residues. With 4 bases clipped from V and 10 bases from J, the junction kept 16 bases outside the gene matches. CDR3 sequence: CASSWGGRTGGAGAFF. CDR3 sequence (DNA): TGTGCCAGCAGCTGGGGGGGACGCACAGGGGGCGCGGGAGCTTTCTTT. Filled out from reference TRBV7-8 and TRBJ1-1, the complete variable domain reads GAGVSQSPRYKVAKRGQDVALRCDPISGHVSLFWYQQALGQGPEFLTYFQNEAQLDKSGLPSDRFFAERPEGSVSTLKIQRTQQEDSAVYLCASSWGGRTGGAGAFFGQGTRLTVV.

Remarks on this clone: The same CDR3 also results from other DNA sequences found in this sample. The chain uses TRBV23-1 and TRBJ1-6; 8 positions match TRBD1. TRBV23-1 has ORF status, its function being uncertain. Trimming took 0 bases from V and 9 from J; bases not matched to a gene: 13. This CDR3 has 18 amino acids. CDR3 region: CASSQSGRSDRDCSPLHF. CDR3 in DNA: TGCGCCAGCAGTCAATCGGGACGATCGGACAGGGATTGTTCACCCCTCCACTTT.

This sequence joins TRBV7-9 and TRBJ1-4; no clear D gene. The CDR3 is 13 amino acids. Trimming cost V 5 bases and J 7 bases, with 11 bases left between them. Germline lookup yields CDR1 SEHNR and CDR2 FQNEAQ (reference sequence). The CDR3 nucleotides read TGTGCCAGCAGCCGCCTGGGCTTTGAAAAACTGTTTTTT. As protein: CASSRLGFEKLFF.

The rearrangement uses TRBV5-1 and TRBJ1-1, with a tentative D call TRBD1 (6 bases). V was shortened by 0 bases and J by 2 bases, with 20 bases between the two germline ends. Germline V gene lookup returns CDR1 SGHRS and CDR2 YFSETQ. The CDR3 contains 18 residues. The CDR3 DNA reads as TGCGCCAGCAGCTTGGCTCTGGGGGGGCGCGGGAGAAACACTGAAGCTTTCTTT. Its translation is CASSLALGGRGRNTEAFF.

This sequence joins TRBV5-1 and TRBJ1-4, with 8 bases fitting TRBD1. In germline, CDR1 is SGHRS, CDR2 YFSETQ. The CDR3 length is 14 residues. The V segment lost 4 bases and the J segment 8 bases; nucleotides outside the gene matches: 7. The CDR3, as DNA: TGCGCCAGCAGCACAGGGGGTCCGGAGGAAAAACTGTTTTTT. Amino acids: CASSTGGPEEKLFF. Variable domain in full (rest from reference TRBV5-1 and TRBJ1-4): KAGVTQTPRYLIKTRGQQVTLSCSPISGHRSVSWYQQTPGQGLQFLFEYFSETQRNKGNFPGRFSGRQFSNSRSEMNVSTLELGDSALYLCASSTGGPEEKLFFGSGTQLSVL.

This chain joins TRBV7-2 and TRBJ2-2, with D possibly matching TRBD1 (5 bases). CDR3 size: 16 residues. The V end was cut by 3 bases, the J end by 5 bases, with 16 bases between. Per the germline V gene, CDR1 is SGHTA and CDR2 is FQGNSA. The CDR3: CASSLGQGKSTGELFF. CDR3 sequence (DNA): TGTGCCAGCAGCTTGGGTCAGGGCAAATCTACCGGGGAGCTGTTTTTT.

This clone was picked up one time. The rearrangement links TRBV11-1 to TRBJ2-7, with 10 bases lining up with TRBD1. In germline, CDR1 is SGHAT, CDR2 FQDESV (reference sequence). CDR3 length: 14 amino acids. The V gene end was trimmed by 5 bases and the J gene end by 5 bases; junction bases not matched to a gene: 6. The DNA for the CDR3 is TGTGCCAGCAGCAGGAGGGACAGGGGTAACGAGCAGTACTTC. It specifies CASSRRDRGNEQYF.

CDR3 DNA: TGTGCCAGTGCAGGGGTCTACACAGATACGCAGTATTTT. It translates to CASAGVYTDTQYF. This chain uses TRBV19 with TRBJ2-3; perhaps TRBD1 as D (6 bases). In germline, CDR1 is LNHDA, CDR2 SQIVND (reference sequence). There are 13 residues in the CDR3. V dropped 8 bases and J dropped 2 bases, with 11 bases sitting between them. The variable domain in full, with the rest retrieved from reference TRBV19 and TRBJ2-3, is DGGITQSPKYLFRKEGQNVTLSCEQNLNHDAMYWYRQDPGQGLRLIYYSQIVNDFQKGDIAEGYSVSREKKESFPLTVTSAQKNPTAFYLCASAGVYTDTQYFGPGTRLTVL.

The V call is TRBV3-1 (or the pseudogene TRBV3-2), the J call TRBJ2-3; the match to TRBD2 covers 7 bases. This CDR3 is built from 17 residues. Germline loops: CDR1 LGHDT, CDR2 YNNKEL (reference sequence). Trimming at V came to 5 bases and at J to 5 bases, leaving 16 bases not matched to a gene. Here the CDR3 DNA reads TGTGCCAGCAGCTTCAAAAGGGTCCGGGGGGTGGGAGATACGCAGTATTTT. It specifies CASSFKRVRGVGDTQYF.

This clone was recorded only once. In DNA, the CDR3 is TGTGCCAGCAGCTATTCAAGGGGAGGGGTGGCTGAAGCTTTCTTT. It yields the protein CASSYSRGGVAEAFF. The rearrangement joins TRBV4-2 to TRBJ1-1; TRBD1 is a possible D gene (5 bases). Trimming took 5 bases from V and 6 from J, leaving 19 bases between them. The CDR3 runs 15 residues. Germline-derived CDR1 and CDR2 are LGHNA and YNFKEQ.